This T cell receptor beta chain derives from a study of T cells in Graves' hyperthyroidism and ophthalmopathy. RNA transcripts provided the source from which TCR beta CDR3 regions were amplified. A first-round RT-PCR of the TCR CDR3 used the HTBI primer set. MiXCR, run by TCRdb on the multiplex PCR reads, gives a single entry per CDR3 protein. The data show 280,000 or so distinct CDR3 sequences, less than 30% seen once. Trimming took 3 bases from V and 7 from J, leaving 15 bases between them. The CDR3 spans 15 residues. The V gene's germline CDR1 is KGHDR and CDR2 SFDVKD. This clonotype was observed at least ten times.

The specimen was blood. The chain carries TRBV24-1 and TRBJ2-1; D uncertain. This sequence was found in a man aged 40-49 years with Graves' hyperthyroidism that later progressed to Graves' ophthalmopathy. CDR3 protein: CATSDPRAGENEQFF. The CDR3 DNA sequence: TGTGCCACCAGTGATCCAAGAGCAGGAGAGAATGAGCAGTTCTTC.